This T cell receptor (beta chain) was sequenced for a study of regulatory T cells in long-lasting Graves disease. With respect to this clonotype: Its antigen is unknown.

The V gene's germline CDR1 is LNHDA and CDR2 SQIVND (reference sequence). CDR3 length equals 14 residues. The V end lost 3 bases, the J end lost 3 bases, and 12 bases lay between the germline ends. TCR beta libraries were built with iRepertoire HTBI primers and Arm-PCR of CDR3 regions. One entry per CDR3 protein results from TCRdb running MiXCR on the multiplex PCR reads. The sample shows about 200,000 distinct CDR3 sequences, around 17% of them seen only once. Study-wide points: Small sample size may have lowered accuracy. Persistent disease was characterized by preferential usage of TRBV28, TRBJ1-2 and TRBJ2-5.

Time point reported: newly diagnosed GD, antithyroid drugs for less than 3 months. Generation of the TCR library employed RNA extracted from PBMCs. All patients originated from an endocrinology department located in Xi'an, China. The sample in question was peripheral blood mononuclear cells (PBMCs), obtained at new diagnosis, from a patient treated with antithyroid drugs. V usage is TRBV19 and J usage is TRBJ2-7; TRBD2 might be the D (5 bases). This receptor was obtained from a female donor with Graves disease. CDR3 sequence reads: CASSMVSGYYEQYF. The DNA for the CDR3 is TGTGCCAGTAGTATGGTGTCGGGATACTACGAGCAGTACTTC. Together with reference TRBV19 and TRBJ2-7, the CDR3 gives the full variable domain: DGGITQSPKYLFRKEGQNVTLSCEQNLNHDAMYWYRQDPGQGLRLIYYSQIVNDFQKGDIAEGYSVSREKKESFPLTVTSAQKNPTAFYLCASSMVSGYYEQYFGPGTRLTVT.